This T cell receptor beta chain originates from a study of Graves' ophthalmopathy and Graves' hyperthyroidism. Study information: Peripheral blood was gathered at the point of initial diagnosis, before any treatment started. General study points: Blood was where most expanded thyroid clonotypes above 0.001 frequency also turned up.

There are many counts of this clonotype. The target antigen is unknown. Serum thyroxine and TRAb, along with clinical symptoms, thyroid ultrasound and orbital computed tomography, were what diagnosis relied on. V lost 0 bases to trimming and J lost 9 bases, with 11 bases between them. The germline CDR1 and CDR2 sequences are LNHNV and YYDKDF (reference sequence). There are 13 residues in the CDR3. The sequenced template was RNA, covering the TCR beta CDR3 region. RT-PCR in the first round used HTBI primers; a second-round multiplex PCR followed. TCRdb re-analysed the multiplex PCR reads in MiXCR, keeping a single row per CDR3 protein. The table includes 300,000 or so distinct CDR3 sequences, 15% to 20% detected once.

The source is an adult man with Graves' ophthalmopathy. V gene TRBV15 combines with J gene TRBJ1-2; no firm D call. Sequenced: peripheral blood. CDR3 nucleotides: TGTGCCACCAGCAGAGATCAAGAGCACAGCTACACCTTC. This codes for CATSRDQEHSYTF.